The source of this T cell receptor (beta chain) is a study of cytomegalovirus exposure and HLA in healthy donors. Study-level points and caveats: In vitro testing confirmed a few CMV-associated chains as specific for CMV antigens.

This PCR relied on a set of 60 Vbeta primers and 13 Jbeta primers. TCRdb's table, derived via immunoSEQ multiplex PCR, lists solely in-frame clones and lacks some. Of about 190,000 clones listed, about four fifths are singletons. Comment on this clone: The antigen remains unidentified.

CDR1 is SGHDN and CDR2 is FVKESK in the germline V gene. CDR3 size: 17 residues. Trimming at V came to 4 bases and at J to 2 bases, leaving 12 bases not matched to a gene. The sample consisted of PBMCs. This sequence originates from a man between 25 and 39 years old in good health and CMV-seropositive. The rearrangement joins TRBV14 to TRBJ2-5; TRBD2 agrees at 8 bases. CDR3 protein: CASSRPAWRGAQETQYF. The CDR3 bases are TGTGCCAGCAGCCGGCCCGCCTGGCGGGGGGCTCAAGAGACCCAGTACTTC.